This TCR beta chain was profiled in a study of T cell responses to AZD1222 COVID-19 vaccine. This clone was seen just once. Using immunoSEQ multiplex PCR, the repertoire was profiled, and TCRdb retains in-frame clones only, with some absent. The sample lists about 150,000 clones, about nine tenths seen once, with about 19% in the top ten. Germline V gives CDR1 MNHNS, CDR2 SASEGT. This CDR3 contains 14 residues. Trimming shortened V by 1 base and J by 7 bases, and 11 bases separated the two germline ends. This TCR derives from an adult in good health. V usage is TRBV6-1 and J usage is TRBJ1-5, with D possibly being TRBD1 (6 bases). Sequencing used peripheral blood, obtained on day 0 of AZD1222 vaccination. The CDR3 nucleotides are TGTGCCAGCAGTGAAGTGGGACAAGTCCAGCCCCAGCATTTT. This gives the protein CASSEVGQVQPQHF.